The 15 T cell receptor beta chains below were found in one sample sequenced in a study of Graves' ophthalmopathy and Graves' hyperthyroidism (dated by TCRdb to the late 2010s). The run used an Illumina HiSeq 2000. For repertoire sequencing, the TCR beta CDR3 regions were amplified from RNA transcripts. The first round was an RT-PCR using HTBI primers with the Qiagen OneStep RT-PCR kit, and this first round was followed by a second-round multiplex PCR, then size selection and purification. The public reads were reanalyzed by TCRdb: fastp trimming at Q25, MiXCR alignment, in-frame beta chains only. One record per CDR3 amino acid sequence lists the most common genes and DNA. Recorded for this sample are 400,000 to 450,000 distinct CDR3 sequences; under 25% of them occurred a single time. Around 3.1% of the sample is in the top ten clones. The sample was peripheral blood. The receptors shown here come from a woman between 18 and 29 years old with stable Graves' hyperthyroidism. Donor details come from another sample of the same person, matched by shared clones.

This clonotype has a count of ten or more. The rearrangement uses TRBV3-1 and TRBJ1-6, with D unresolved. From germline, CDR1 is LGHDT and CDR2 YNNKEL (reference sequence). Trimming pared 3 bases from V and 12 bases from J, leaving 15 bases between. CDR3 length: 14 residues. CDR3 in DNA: TGTGCCAGCAGCCACTACCCCAGCACTATACCCCTCCACTTT. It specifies CASSHYPSTIPLHF.

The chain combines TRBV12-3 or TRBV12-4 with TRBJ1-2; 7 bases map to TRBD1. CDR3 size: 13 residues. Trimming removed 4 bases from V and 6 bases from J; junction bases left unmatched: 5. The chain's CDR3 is CASSYTGVHGYTF. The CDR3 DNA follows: TGTGCCAGCAGTTACACAGGGGTCCATGGCTACACCTTC.

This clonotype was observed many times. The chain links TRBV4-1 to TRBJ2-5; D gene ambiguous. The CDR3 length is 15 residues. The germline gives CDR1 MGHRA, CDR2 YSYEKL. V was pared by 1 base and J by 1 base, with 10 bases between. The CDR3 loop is CASSQVPAGQETQYF. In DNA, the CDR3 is TGCGCCAGCAGCCAAGTTCCGGCAGGCCAAGAGACCCAGTACTTC.

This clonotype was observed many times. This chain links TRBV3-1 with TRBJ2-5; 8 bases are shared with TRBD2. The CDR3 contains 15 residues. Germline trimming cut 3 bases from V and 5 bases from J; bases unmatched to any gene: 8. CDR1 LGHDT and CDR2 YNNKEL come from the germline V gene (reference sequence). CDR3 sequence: CASSQSGTSGETQYF. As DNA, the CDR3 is TGTGCCAGCAGCCAGTCCGGGACTAGTGGGGAGACCCAGTACTTC.

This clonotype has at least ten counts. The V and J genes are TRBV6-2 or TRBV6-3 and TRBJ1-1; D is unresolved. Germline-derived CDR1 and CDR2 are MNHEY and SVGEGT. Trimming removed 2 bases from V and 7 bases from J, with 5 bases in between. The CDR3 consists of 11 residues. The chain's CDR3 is CASSYEGEAFF. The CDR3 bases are TGTGCCAGCAGTTACGAGGGTGAAGCTTTCTTT.

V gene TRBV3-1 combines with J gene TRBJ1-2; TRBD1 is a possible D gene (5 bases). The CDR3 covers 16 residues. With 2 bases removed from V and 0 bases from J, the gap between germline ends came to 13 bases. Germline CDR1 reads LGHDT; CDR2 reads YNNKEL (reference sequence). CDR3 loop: CASSQRQSETNYGYTF. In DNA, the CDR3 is TGTGCCAGCAGCCAAAGACAGAGCGAAACTAACTATGGCTACACCTTC.

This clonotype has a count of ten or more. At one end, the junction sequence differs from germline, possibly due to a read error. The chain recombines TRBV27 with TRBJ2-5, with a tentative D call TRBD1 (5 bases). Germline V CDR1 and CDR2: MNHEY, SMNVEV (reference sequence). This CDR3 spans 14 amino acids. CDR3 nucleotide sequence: TGTGCCAGCAGTTTATCAGGGGTTGGAGAGGCCCAGTACTTC. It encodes CASSLSGVGEAQYF.

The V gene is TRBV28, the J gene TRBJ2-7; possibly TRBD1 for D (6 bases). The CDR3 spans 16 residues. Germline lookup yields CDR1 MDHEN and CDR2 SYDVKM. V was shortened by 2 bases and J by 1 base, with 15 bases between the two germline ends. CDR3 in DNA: TGTGCCAGCAGTTTACCAGGCCGGACAGTATCCTACGAGCAGTACTTC. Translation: CASSLPGRTVSYEQYF.

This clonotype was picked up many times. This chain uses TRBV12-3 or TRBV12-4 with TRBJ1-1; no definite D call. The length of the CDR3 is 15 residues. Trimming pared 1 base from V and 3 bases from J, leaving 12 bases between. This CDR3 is CASSLGPVSDTEAFF. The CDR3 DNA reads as TGTGCCAGCAGTTTAGGACCCGTTTCGGACACTGAAGCTTTCTTT.

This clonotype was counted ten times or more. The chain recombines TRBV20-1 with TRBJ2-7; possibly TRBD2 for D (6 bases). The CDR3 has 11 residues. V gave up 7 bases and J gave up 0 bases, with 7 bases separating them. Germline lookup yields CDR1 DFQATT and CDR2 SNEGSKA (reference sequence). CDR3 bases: TGCAGTGTGCGGGGCTCCTACGAGCAGTACTTC. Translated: CSVRGSYEQYF.

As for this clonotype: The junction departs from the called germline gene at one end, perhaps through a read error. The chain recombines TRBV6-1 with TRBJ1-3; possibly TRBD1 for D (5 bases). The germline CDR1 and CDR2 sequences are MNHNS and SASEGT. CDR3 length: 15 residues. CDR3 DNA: TGTGCCAGCAGTAGGCAGGGAAAATCTGGAAACACCATATGTTTT. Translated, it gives CASSRQGKSGNTICF.

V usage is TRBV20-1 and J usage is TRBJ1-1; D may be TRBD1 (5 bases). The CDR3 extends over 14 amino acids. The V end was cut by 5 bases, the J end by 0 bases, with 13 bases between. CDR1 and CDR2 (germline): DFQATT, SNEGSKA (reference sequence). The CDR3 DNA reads TGCAGTGCTGGACCCGGGACCCTGAACACTGAAGCTTTCTTT. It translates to CSAGPGTLNTEAFF.

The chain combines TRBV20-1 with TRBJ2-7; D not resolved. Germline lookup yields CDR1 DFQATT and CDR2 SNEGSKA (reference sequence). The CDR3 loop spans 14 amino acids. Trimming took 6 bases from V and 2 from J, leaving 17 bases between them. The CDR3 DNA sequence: TGCAGTGCACCTCACAAATTGAGACCCTACGAGCAGTACTTC. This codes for CSAPHKLRPYEQYF.

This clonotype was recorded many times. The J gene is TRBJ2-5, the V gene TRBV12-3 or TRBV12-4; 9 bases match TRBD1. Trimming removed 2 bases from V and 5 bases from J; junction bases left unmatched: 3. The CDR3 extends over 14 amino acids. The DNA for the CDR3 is TGTGCCAGCAGTTTATCCGGACAGGGGGAGACCCAGTACTTC. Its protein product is CASSLSGQGETQYF.

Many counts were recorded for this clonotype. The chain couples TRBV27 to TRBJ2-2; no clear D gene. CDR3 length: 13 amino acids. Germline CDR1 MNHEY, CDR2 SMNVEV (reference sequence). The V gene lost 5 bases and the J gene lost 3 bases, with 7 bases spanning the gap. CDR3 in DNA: TGTGCCAGCAGTCGTCAGCACACCGGGGAGCTGTTTTTT. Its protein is CASSRQHTGELFF.